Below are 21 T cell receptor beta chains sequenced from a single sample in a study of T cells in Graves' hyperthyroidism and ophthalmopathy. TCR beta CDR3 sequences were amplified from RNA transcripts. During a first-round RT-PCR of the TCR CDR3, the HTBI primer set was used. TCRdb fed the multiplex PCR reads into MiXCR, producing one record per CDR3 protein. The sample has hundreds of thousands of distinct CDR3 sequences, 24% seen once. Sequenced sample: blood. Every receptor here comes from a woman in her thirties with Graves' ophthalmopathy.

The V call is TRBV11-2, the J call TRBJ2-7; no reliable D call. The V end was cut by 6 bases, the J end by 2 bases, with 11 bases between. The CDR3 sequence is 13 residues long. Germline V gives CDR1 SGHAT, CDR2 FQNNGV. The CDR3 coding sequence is TGTGCCAGCAGTGGGTCCGTACCCTACGAGCAGTACTTC. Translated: CASSGSVPYEQYF. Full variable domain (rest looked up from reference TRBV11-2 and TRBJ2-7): EAGVAQSPRYKIIEKRQSVAFWCNPISGHATLYWYQQILGQGPKLLIQFQNNGVVDDSQLPKDRFSAERLKGVDSTLKIQPAKLEDSAVYLCASSGSVPYEQYFGPGTRLTVT.

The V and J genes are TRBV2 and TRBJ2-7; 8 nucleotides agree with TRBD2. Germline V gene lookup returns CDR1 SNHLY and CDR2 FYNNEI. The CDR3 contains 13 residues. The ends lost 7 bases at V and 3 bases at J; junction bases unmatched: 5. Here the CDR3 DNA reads TGTGCCAGCACCCCAACTAGCGGCTACGAGCAGTACTTC. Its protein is CASTPTSGYEQYF.

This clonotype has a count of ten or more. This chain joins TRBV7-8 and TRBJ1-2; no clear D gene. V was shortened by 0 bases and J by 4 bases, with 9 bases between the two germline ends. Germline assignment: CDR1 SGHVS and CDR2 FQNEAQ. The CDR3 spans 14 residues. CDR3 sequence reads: CASSLAQGIYGYTF. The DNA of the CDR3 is TGTGCCAGCAGCTTAGCGCAAGGCATCTATGGCTACACCTTC.

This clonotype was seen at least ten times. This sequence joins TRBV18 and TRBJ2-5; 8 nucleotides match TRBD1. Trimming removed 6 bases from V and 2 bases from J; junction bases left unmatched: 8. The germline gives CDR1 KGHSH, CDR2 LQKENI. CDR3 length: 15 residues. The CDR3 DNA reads TGTGCCAGCTCGAGGAACAGGGGGACTCAAGAGACCCAGTACTTC. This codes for CASSRNRGTQETQYF.

CDR3 nucleotide sequence: TGTGCCAGCAGTCCAGGGACAGGGGGCGGCACTGAAGCTTTCTTT. As protein: CASSPGTGGGTEAFF. The V gene is TRBV12-3 or TRBV12-4, the J gene TRBJ1-1; 12 bases line up with TRBD1. V lost 5 bases and J lost 4; bases outside the gene matches: 5. CDR3 size: 15 residues.

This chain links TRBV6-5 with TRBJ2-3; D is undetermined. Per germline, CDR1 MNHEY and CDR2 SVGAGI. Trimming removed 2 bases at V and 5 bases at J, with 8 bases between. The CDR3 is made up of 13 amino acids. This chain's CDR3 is CASSYPIEDTQYF. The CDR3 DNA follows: TGTGCCAGCAGTTACCCGATTGAAGATACGCAGTATTTT.

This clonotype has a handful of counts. The CDR3 DNA reads TGCGCCAGCAGCTTGGAAGGGGATACGCAGTATTTT. This codes for CASSLEGDTQYF. This sequence joins TRBV5-1 and TRBJ2-3, with D unresolved. Germline loops: CDR1 SGHRS, CDR2 YFSETQ. The CDR3 spans 12 residues. V shed 0 bases and J shed 6 bases, with 5 bases lying between them. The full variable domain, rest sourced from reference TRBV5-1 and TRBJ2-3, is KAGVTQTPRYLIKTRGQQVTLSCSPISGHRSVSWYQQTPGQGLQFLFEYFSETQRNKGNFPGRFSGRQFSNSRSEMNVSTLELGDSALYLCASSLEGDTQYFGPGTRLTVL.

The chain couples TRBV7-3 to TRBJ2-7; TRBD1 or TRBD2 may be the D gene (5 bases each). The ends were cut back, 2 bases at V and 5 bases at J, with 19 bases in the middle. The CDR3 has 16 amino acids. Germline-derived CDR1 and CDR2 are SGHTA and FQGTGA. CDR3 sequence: CASSLRADGGINEQYF. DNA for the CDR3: TGTGCCAGCAGCTTACGCGCGGATGGGGGAATAAACGAGCAGTACTTC.

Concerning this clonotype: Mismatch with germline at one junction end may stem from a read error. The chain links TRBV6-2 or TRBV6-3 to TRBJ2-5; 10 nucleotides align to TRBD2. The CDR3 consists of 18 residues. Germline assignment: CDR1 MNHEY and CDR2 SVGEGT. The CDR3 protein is CASTYRLAGNPLQETQYF. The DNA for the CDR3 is TGTGCCAGCACTTACAGACTAGCGGGTAATCCCCTCCAAGAGACCCAGTACTTC.

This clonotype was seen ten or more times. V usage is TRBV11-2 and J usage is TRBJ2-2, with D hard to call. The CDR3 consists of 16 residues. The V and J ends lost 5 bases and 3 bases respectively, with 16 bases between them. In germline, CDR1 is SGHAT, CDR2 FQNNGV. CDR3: CASSHMGTADTGELFF. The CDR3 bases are TGTGCCAGCAGCCATATGGGCACCGCGGACACCGGGGAGCTGTTTTTT.

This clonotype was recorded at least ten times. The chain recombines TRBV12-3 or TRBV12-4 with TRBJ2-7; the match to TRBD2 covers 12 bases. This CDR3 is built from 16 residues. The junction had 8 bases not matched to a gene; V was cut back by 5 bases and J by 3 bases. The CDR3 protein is CASSHGVLAGGYEQYF. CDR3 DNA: TGTGCCAGCAGTCACGGGGTACTAGCGGGGGGCTACGAGCAGTACTTC.

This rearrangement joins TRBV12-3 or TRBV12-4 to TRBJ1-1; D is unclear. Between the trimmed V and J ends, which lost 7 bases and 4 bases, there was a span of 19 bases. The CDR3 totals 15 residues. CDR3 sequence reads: CASKKPGKQATEAFF. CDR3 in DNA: TGTGCCAGCAAGAAACCCGGGAAGCAGGCCACTGAAGCTTTCTTT.

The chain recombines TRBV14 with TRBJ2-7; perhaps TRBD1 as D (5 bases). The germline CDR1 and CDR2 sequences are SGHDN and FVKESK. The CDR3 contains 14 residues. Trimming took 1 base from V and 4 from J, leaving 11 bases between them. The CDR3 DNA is TGTGCCAGCAGCCAAGCAGGGAATGGTTACGAGCAGTACTTC. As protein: CASSQAGNGYEQYF.

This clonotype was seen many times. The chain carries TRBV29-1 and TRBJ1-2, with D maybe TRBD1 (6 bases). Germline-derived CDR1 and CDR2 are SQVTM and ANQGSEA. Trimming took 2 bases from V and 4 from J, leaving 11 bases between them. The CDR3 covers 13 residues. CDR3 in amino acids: CSVESGVGYGYTF. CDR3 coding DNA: TGCAGCGTTGAATCAGGGGTAGGCTATGGCTACACCTTC.

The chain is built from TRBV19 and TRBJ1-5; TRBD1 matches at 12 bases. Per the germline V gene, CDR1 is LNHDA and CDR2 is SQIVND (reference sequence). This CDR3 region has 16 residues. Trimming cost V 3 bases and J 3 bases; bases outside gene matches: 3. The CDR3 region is CASSIGTGGFNQPQHF. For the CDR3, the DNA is TGTGCCAGTAGTATTGGGACAGGGGGCTTCAATCAGCCCCAGCATTTT.

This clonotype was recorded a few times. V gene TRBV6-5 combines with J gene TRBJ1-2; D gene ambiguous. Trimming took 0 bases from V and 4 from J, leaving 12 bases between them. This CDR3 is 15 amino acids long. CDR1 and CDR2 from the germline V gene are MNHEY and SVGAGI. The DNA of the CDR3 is TGTGCCAGCAGTTACTCCGGACGGTCCGGCTATGGCTACACCTTC. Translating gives CASSYSGRSGYGYTF.

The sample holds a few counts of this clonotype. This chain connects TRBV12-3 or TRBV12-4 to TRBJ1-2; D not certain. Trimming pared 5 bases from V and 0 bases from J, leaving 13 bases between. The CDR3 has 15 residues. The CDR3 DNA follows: TGTGCCAGCAGTGGACCTGGGCCACCTAACTATGGCTACACCTTC. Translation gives CASSGPGPPNYGYTF.

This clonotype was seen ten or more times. CDR3 nucleotide sequence: TGTGCCAGCCTCGGGACTGACTATGGCTACACCTTC. Its protein product is CASLGTDYGYTF. This sequence joins TRBV6-5 and TRBJ1-2; tentatively, D is TRBD1 (5 bases). Germline V gene lookup returns CDR1 MNHEY and CDR2 SVGAGI. This CDR3 has 12 residues. V lost 8 bases and J lost 3, with 10 bases in between.

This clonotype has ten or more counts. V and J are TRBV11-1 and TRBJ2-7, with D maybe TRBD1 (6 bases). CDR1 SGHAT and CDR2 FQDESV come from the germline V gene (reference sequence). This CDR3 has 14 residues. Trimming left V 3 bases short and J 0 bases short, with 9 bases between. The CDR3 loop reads CASSFRQVSYEQYF. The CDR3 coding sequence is TGTGCCAGCAGCTTCAGACAGGTCTCCTACGAGCAGTACTTC.

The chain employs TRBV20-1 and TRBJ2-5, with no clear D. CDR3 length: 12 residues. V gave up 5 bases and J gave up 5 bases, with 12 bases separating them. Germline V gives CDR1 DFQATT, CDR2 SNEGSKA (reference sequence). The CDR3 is CSALQQTETQYF. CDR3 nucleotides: TGCAGTGCTCTACAGCAAACTGAGACCCAGTACTTC.

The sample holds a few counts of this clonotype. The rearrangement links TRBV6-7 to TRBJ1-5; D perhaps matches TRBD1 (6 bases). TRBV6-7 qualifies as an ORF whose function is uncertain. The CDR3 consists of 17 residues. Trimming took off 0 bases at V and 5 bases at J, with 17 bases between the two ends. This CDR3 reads CASSYSSVSWGHQPQHF. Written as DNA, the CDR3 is TGTGCCAGCAGTTACTCGAGTGTGTCGTGGGGGCATCAGCCCCAGCATTTT.